The entry that follows covers one T cell receptor beta chain sequence. The antigen is not known. Uncultured naive and memory CD4+ T cells supplied DNA for deep TCR-beta sequencing. Measured with immunoSEQ multiplex PCR; TCRdb has only the in-frame clones, and not every one. Seen here are about 38,000 clones, 88% observed once, and the top ten hold 9.2%. With 3 bases removed from V and 4 bases from J, the gap between germline ends came to 10 bases. The CDR3 is 13 amino acids. This record comes from a study of CD4 T cells in relation to SARS-CoV-2 and coronaviruses. For the study at large: Convalescent patients had median age roughly 38 years, range about 20 to 80. The HLA restriction of the shared crossreactive spike epitopes was mapped.

Study results and limitations: Crossreactive clones expanded significantly less to SARS-CoV-2 than monoreactive clones.

This sequence joins TRBV12-3 or TRBV12-4 and TRBJ2-7; D gene ambiguous. The sequenced sample was memory CD4+ T cells from PBMCs. The receptor comes from an adult with COVID-19. CDR3 amino acids: CASSLWPLYEQYF. The CDR3 bases are TGTGCCAGCAGTTTGTGGCCGCTATACGAGCAGTACTTC.